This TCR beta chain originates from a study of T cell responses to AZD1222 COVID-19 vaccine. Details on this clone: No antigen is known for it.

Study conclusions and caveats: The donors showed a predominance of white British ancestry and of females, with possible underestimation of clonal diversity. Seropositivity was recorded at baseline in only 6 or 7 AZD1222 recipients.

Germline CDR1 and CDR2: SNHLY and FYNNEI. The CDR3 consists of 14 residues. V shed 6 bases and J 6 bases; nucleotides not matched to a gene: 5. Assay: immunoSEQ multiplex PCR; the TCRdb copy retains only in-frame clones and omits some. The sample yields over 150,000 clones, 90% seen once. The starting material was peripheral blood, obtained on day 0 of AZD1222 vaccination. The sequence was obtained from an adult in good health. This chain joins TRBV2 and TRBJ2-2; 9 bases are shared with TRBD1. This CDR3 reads CASREQGAPGELFF. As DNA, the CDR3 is TGTGCCAGCAGAGAACAGGGGGCGCCCGGGGAGCTGTTTTTT.